These T cell receptor beta chains were read from a single sample in a study of glioma-infiltrating T cells. TCRdb re-called the multiplex PCR reads through MiXCR, storing one row per CDR3 protein. The table lists more than 300,000 distinct CDR3 sequences, 41% of them singletons. The specimen sequenced was glioma tissue, nonneoplastic brain tissue, or PBMCs (not recorded which). Receptor source: a human donor with low-grade glioma or glioblastoma, undergoing nonglioma brain surgery, or in good health (not recorded which). Each CDR3 is given with its conserved first and last residue.

V gene	CDR3 protein
TRBV6-1	CASRDRDVVGTQYF
TRBV28	CASSLRTGTGEAFF
TRBV20-1	CSANQAGGPEAFF
TRBV27	CASSLSELADTDTQYF
TRBV18	CASSQTGVETQYF
TRBV6-2/TRBV6-3	CASSDREHEQFF
TRBV4-1	CASSQEPGGNGYTF
TRBV28	CASGLPAPDTQYF
TRBV19	CASSIGALNTEAFF
TRBV28	CASGPGQGIKGYTF
TRBV2	CASSESGDGYTF
TRBV4-1	CASNQATGHTQETQYF
TRBV7-3	CASSRTTWGGELFF
TRBV7-2	CASGRTSGQSSYEQHF
TRBV27	CASSAGTGAYNEQLF
TRBV7-2	CAISLSGSLYNEQFF
TRBV28	CASSFGGSRNEQYF
TRBV25-1	CASSELWDSPLHF
TRBV27	CASSDARAEQFF
TRBV19	CASEGSYNEQFF
TRBV27	CAITSSGTYEQYF
TRBV5-1	CASSLVQLAGNSYEQYF
TRBV28	CASTPGGEQYF
TRBV6-2/TRBV6-3	CASSWLAGANEQFF
TRBV4-1	CASRQDYRGTMNTEAFF
TRBV4-1	CASSRSQSSYEQYF
TRBV6-2/TRBV6-3	CASSYFQTGTDRQYF